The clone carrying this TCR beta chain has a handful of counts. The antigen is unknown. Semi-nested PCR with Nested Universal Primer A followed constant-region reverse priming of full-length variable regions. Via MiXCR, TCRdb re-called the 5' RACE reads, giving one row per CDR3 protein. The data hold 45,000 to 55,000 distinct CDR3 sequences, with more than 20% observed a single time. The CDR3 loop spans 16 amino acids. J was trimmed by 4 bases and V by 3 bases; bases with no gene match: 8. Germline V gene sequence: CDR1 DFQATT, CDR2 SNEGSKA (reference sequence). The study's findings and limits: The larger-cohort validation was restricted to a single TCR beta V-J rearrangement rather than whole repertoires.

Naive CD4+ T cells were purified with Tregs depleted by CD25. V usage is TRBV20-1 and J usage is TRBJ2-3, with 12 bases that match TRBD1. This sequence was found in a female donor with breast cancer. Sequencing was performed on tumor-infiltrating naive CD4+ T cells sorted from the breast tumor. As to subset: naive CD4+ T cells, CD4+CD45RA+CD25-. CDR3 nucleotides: TGCAGTGCTAGCTATTCCGGGACAGGGGGCCCAGATACGCAGTATTTT. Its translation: CSASYSGTGGPDTQYF.